Described below is a single TCR beta chain sequence and its context. cDNA reverse transcribed from extracted RNA served as the sequencing template. Sequencing used immunoSEQ multiplex PCR; TCRdb keeps in-frame clones, though not all of them. The sample has tens of thousands of clones, just over 70% seen once; the top ten hold roughly 17%. Noted treatment: oral pan-JAK inhibitor, 5-10 mg twice daily. Germline V gene lookup returns CDR1 PRHDT and CDR2 FYEKMQ (reference sequence). V lost 2 bases and J lost 0, with 5 bases in between. CDR3 length: 13 residues. This entry is derived from a study of CD8+ T cells in alopecia areata.

This sequence originates from a human donor with alopecia areata. Sequencing was performed on CD8+ T cells sorted from blood, taken around week 44, from a patient treated with tofacitinib. V and J are TRBV13 and TRBJ2-7; D not resolved. CDR3 DNA: TGTGCCAGCAGCTTAACGAGCTCCTACGAGCAGTACTTC. Encoded protein: CASSLTSSYEQYF.